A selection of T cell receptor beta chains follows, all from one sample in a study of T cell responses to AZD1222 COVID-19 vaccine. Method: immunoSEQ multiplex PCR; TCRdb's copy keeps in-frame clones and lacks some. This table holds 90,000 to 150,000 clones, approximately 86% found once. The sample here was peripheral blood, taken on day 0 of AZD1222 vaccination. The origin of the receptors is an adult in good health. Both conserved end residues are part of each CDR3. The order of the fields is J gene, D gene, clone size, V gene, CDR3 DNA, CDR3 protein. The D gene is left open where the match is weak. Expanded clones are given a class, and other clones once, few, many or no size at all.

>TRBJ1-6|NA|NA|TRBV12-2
TGTGCAAGTCGACCGGGACAGGGGCATTCACCCCTCCACTTT
CASRPGQGHSPLHF
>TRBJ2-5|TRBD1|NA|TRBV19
TGTGCCAGCTCGCCCCGGGACAGAGGAGAGACCCAGTACTTC
CASSPRDRGETQYF
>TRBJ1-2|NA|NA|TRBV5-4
TGTGCCAGCAGCCTGGCGGGTGGACAAGGAACCGACAACTATGGCTACACCTTC
CASSLAGGQGTDNYGYTF
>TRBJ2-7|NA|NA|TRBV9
TGTGCCAGCAGCGTGGCCCACTCCTCCTACGAGCAGTACTTC
CASSVAHSSYEQYF
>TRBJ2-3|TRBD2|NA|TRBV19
TGTGCCAGTAGTCAACTAGCGGCAGGAGATACGCAGTATTTT
CASSQLAAGDTQYF
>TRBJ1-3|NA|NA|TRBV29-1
TGCAGCGTTGGAGGAGGAGGAGGAAACACCATATATTTT
CSVGGGGGNTIYF
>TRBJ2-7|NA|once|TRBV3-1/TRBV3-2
TGTGCCAGCAGCCAAGAGTCCACCCCTGTCTACGAGCAGTACTTC
CASSQESTPVYEQYF
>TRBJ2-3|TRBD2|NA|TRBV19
TGTGCCAGTAGTGTGGGACTAGCGGGAGGCCCAGATACGCAGTATTTT
CASSVGLAGGPDTQYF
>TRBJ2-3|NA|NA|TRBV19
TGTGCCAGTACACTAAGGGGGGGTGGCACAGATACGCAGTATTTT
CASTLRGGGTDTQYF
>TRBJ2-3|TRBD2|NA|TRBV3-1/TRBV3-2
TGTGCCAGCAGCCAAGATAGGCTAGCGGGAGGATCAGATACGCAGTATTTT
CASSQDRLAGGSDTQYF
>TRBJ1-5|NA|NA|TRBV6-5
TGTGCCAGCAGCGGTGGGAGAGGGGCAAATCAGCCCCAGCATTTT
CASSGGRGANQPQHF
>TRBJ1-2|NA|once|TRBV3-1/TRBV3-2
TGTGCCAGCAGCCAAGGACCTGGCTACACCTTC
CASSQGPGYTF
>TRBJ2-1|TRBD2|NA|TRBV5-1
TGCGCCAGCAGCTTGGGGCGACAGCACCCAGCGGGAGGAACCTACAATGAGCAGTTCTTC
CASSLGRQHPAGGTYNEQFF
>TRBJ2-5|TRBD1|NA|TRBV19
TGTGCCAGTAGTATCCAGGGGGTCGAGACCCAGTACTTC
CASSIQGVETQYF
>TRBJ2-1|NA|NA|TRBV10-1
TGCGCCAGCAGTACCTCCGGGGGAACGAGCTCCTACAATGAGCAGTTCTTC
CASSTSGGTSSYNEQFF
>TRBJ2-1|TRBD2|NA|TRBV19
TGTGCCAGCGCTAGCGGGAGATCGGATGAGCAGTTCTTC
CASASGRSDEQFF
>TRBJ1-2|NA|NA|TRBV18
TGTGCCAGCTCACCCCCCGGGCAGCCTACCTATGGCTACACCTTC
CASSPPGQPTYGYTF
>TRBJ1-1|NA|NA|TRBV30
TGTGCCTGGAGTTACGGACAGTTTGGGACTGAAGCTTTCTTT
CAWSYGQFGTEAFF
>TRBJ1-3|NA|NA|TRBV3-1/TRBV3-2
TGTGCCAGCAGCCAATCCCGGGCTTGGGAGGGAAACACCATATATTTT
CASSQSRAWEGNTIYF
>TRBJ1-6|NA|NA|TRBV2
TGTGCCAGCAGTGAAGGGGTGGGGCGAACCTATAATTCACCCCTCCACTTT
CASSEGVGRTYNSPLHF
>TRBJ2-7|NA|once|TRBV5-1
TGCGCCAGCAGCGAGGACGGCAGGCCCTACGAGCAGTACTTC
CASSEDGRPYEQYF
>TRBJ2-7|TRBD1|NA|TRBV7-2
TGTGCCAGCAGCCCACGGACAGGACCCTACGAGCAGTACTTC
CASSPRTGPYEQYF
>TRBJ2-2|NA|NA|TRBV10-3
TGTGCCATCAGTGGAAGCACCGGGGAGCTGTTTTTT
CAISGSTGELFF
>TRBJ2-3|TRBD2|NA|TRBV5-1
TGCGCCAGCAGCTTTCCCGGGACTAGCGGTGGCACAGATACGCAGTATTTT
CASSFPGTSGGTDTQYF
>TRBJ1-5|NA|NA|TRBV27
TGTGCCAGCAGTTACGCAGGGGACCGGCGTCAGCCCCAGCATTTT
CASSYAGDRRQPQHF
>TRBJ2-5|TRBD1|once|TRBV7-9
TGTGCCAGCAGCGCCCTCACAGGGGCTGGGGAGACCCAGTACTTC
CASSALTGAGETQYF
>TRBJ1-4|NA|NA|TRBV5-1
TGCGCCAGCAGCTACACAACTAATGAAAAACTGTTTTTT
CASSYTTNEKLFF
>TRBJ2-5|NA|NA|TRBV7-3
TGTGCCAGCAGCCGGGGGTCCCAAGAGACCCAGTACTTC
CASSRGSQETQYF
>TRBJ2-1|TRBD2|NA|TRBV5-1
TGCGCCAGCAGCTTGGATCCGGGACTAGCGTCGGTTGAGCAGTTCTTC
CASSLDPGLASVEQFF
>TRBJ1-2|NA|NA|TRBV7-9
TGTGCCAGCAGCCCAGGACAGACGCCGGCTTATGGCTACACCTTC
CASSPGQTPAYGYTF
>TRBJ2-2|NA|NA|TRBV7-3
TGTGCCAGCAGCCTCCAGGGTCCTAACACCGGGGAGCTGTTTTTT
CASSLQGPNTGELFF
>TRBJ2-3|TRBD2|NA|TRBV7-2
TGTGCCAGCAGCTCCCGACTAGCGGGTCGCACAGATACGCAGTATTTT
CASSSRLAGRTDTQYF
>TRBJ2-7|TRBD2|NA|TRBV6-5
TGTGCCAGCAGTTATAAGGCGGGAGCAATCGAGCAGTACTTC
CASSYKAGAIEQYF
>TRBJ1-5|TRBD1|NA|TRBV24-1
TGTGCCACCAGCACAGGGGGCCTCGTGCCCCAGCATTTT
CATSTGGLVPQHF
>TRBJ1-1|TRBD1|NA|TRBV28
TGTGCCAGCAGTCTTCCGGGACAGGGGGCGCGGGCTTTCTTT
CASSLPGQGARAFF
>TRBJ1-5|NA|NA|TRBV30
TGTGCCTGGAGTGTGGGGGAGGGACAGCCCCAGCATTTT
CAWSVGEGQPQHF
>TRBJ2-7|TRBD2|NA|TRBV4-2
TGTGCCAGCAGCCAAGGCACCCTAGCGGGAGGTGGCGAGCAGTACTTC
CASSQGTLAGGGEQYF
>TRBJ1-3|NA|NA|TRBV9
TGTGCCAGCAGCCCGTTCCCCAAGAGCTCTGGAAACACCATATATTTT
CASSPFPKSSGNTIYF
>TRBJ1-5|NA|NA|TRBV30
TGTGCCGGAAAGGGGTCCCAGCATTTT
CAGKGSQHF
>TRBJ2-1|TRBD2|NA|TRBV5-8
TGTGCCAGCAGCTTAGAGGGCGGGAGGGCGGATGAGCAGTTCTTC
CASSLEGGRADEQFF
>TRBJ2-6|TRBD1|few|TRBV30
TGTGCCTGGAGTGTAGACAGGGGGCTCTCTGGGGCCAACGTCCTGACTTTC
CAWSVDRGLSGANVLTF
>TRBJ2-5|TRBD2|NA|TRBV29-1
TGCAGCGTGAATGGACTAGCGGCACAAGAGACCCAGTACTTC
CSVNGLAAQETQYF
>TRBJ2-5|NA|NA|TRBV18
TGTGCCAGCTCATCCGACAGAGGGGGAGCGGAGACCCAGTACTTC
CASSSDRGGAETQYF
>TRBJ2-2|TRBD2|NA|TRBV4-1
TGCGCCAGCAGCCACTCAACTAGCGGGAGTGAGGCCGGGGAGCTGTTTTTT
CASSHSTSGSEAGELFF
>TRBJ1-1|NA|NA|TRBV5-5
TGTGCCAGCAGGGTGGGCGGGAGGACTATGAACACTGAAGCTTTCTTT
CASRVGGRTMNTEAFF
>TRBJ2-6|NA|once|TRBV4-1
TGCGCCAGCAGCCAAAAGGGTGTCGGTGGTGGCCCTGGGGCCAACGTCCTGACTTTC
CASSQKGVGGGPGANVLTF
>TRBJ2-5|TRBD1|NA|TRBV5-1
TGCGCCAGCAGCTTGGAGCCGACAGGGCGGGAGACCCAGTACTTC
CASSLEPTGRETQYF
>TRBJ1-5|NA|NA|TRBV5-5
TGTGCCAGCAGCTTGGAGTCGGGCTCCCCGGAAGGGCCCCAGCATTTT
CASSLESGSPEGPQHF
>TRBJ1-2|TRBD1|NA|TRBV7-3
TGTGCCAGCAGCCCCTCGGGACAGGGCCTCGGCTACACCTTC
CASSPSGQGLGYTF
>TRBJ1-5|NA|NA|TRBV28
TGTGCCAGCAGTTTATTCGGGGGGTTTCAGCCCCAGCATTTT
CASSLFGGFQPQHF